This passage covers 19 T cell receptor beta chains from one sample sequenced in a study of blood T cell repertoires in COVID-19. Data came from immunoSEQ multiplex PCR; TCRdb stores just in-frame clones and leaves some out. The data hold roughly 200,000 clones, with approximately 78% observed a single time. The sequencing input was peripheral blood. Receptors originate from an elderly woman with active or convalescent COVID-19.

The chain joins TRBV2 to TRBJ1-2; no definite D call. Trimming took 4 bases from V and 4 from J, leaving 13 bases between them. This CDR3 region has 14 residues. Germline values: CDR1 SNHLY, CDR2 FYNNEI. In nucleotides, the CDR3 is TGTGCCAGCAGTGTTGGGCAGAACTCCTATGGCTACACCTTC. Translating gives CASSVGQNSYGYTF.

This clone came up once. The chain links TRBV6-2 or TRBV6-3 to TRBJ1-4; D not certain. Deletions cut 4 bases from V and 4 bases from J, with 10 bases between. CDR3 size: 14 residues. Germline-derived CDR1 and CDR2 are MNHEY and SVGEGT. This CDR3 reads CASSSRQVNEKLFF. CDR3 nucleotides: TGTGCCAGCAGTTCCCGGCAGGTTAATGAAAAACTGTTTTTT.

Details on this clone: The junction does not match germline at one end; this may be a read error. The rearrangement links TRBV7-7 to TRBJ1-5, with D possibly TRBD1 on 5 matching bases. The CDR3 is made up of 13 amino acids. Per germline, CDR1 SSHAT and CDR2 FNYEAQ (reference sequence). For the CDR3, the DNA is TGTGCTAGCAGCCTAGGGGAGGAACAGCCCCAGCATTTT. It translates to CASSLGEEQPQHF.

The V and J genes are TRBV5-6 and TRBJ1-1, with TRBD1 identical over 7 bases. The trim removed 2 bases at V and 4 bases at J, leaving 8 bases unmatched. Germline V gene lookup returns CDR1 SGHDT and CDR2 YYEEEE. The CDR3 consists of 15 residues. In DNA form, the CDR3 reads TGTGCCAGCAGCTTACTAGGGGGCGCCGGCACTGAAGCTTTCTTT. Residues: CASSLLGGAGTEAFF.

The chain combines TRBV3-1 (or the pseudogene TRBV3-2) with TRBJ1-1; D gene ambiguous. Germline V gives CDR1 LGHDT, CDR2 YNNKEL (reference sequence). The length of the CDR3 is 14 residues. Trimming pared 1 base from V and 1 base from J, leaving 7 bases between. The CDR3 protein is CASSQGLSNTEAFF. CDR3 nucleotides: TGTGCCAGCAGCCAAGGACTTTCGAACACTGAAGCTTTCTTT.

The genes are TRBV6-5 and TRBJ1-6; no clear D gene. V lost 6 bases and J lost 0, with 3 bases in between. The CDR3 consists of 13 residues. Germline lookup yields CDR1 MNHEY and CDR2 SVGAGI. In DNA form, the CDR3 reads TGTGCCAGCAGCAGCTCCTATAATTCACCCCTCCACTTT. Its translation is CASSSSYNSPLHF.

This clone was detected a few times. The V call is TRBV1, the J call TRBJ1-2. TRBV1 is an annotated pseudogene. This CDR3 is built from 15 residues. The CDR3 loop is CTSSPDVLGGYGYTF. In DNA form, the CDR3 reads TGCACCAGCAGCCCCGACGTTCTGGGAGGCTATGGCTACACCTTC.

This clone was picked up one time. The rearrangement links TRBV7-2 to TRBJ2-7; perhaps TRBD2 as D (6 bases). Deletions cut 0 bases from V and 3 bases from J, with 12 bases between. Looked up from germline, CDR1 is SGHTA and CDR2 is FQGNSA. The CDR3 extends over 15 amino acids. The CDR3: CASSLAAGTGYEQYF. CDR3 DNA sequence: TGTGCCAGCAGCTTAGCGGCGGGAACCGGCTACGAGCAGTACTTC.

V usage is TRBV28 and J usage is TRBJ1-2; D gene unclear. This CDR3 region has 11 residues. Germline V gene data show CDR1 as MDHEN and CDR2 as SYDVKM. Trimming removed 4 bases from V and 5 bases from J, with 5 bases in between. The CDR3 coding sequence is TGTGCCAGCAGTTATCAGTATGGCTACACCTTC. Protein sequence: CASSYQYGYTF.

This clone was picked up a small number of times. This chain links TRBV7-3 with TRBJ2-7, with D possibly being TRBD1 (5 bases). The CDR3 sequence is 15 residues long. Trimming left V 2 bases short and J 2 bases short, with 13 bases between. Germline V CDR1 and CDR2: SGHTA, FQGTGA. CDR3 DNA: TGTGCCAGCAGCTTATACTCGACAGTTACCTACGAGCAGTACTTC. Its translation: CASSLYSTVTYEQYF.

The chain recombines TRBV5-1 with TRBJ2-3; 11 nucleotides line up with TRBD2. Trimming cost V 3 bases and J 1 base; bases outside gene matches: 7. Germline lookup yields CDR1 SGHRS and CDR2 YFSETQ. This CDR3 has 17 amino acids. Written as DNA, the CDR3 is TGCGCCAGCAGCTGGGGCCTACTAGCGGGGGGCACAGATACGCAGTATTTT. Its protein product is CASSWGLLAGGTDTQYF.

The CDR3 region is CASTIKLGGGNEQFF. The CDR3 coding sequence is TGTGCCAGCACCATAAAGCTTGGCGGGGGAAATGAGCAGTTCTTC. The chain combines TRBV7-9 with TRBJ2-1, with TRBD2 matching 7 bases. Losses at the gene ends were 7 bases for V and 7 bases for J; bases not matched to a gene: 13. The CDR3 spans 15 residues. CDR1 is SEHNR, CDR2 FQNEAQ, per germline (reference sequence). Supplemented by reference TRBV7-9 and TRBJ2-1, the full variable domain reads DTGVSQNPRHKITKRGQNVTFRCDPISEHNRLYWYRQTLGQGPEFLTYFQNEAQLEKSRLLSDRFSAERPKGSFSTLEIQRTEQGDSAMYLCASTIKLGGGNEQFFGPGTRLTVL.

The chain couples TRBV29-1 to TRBJ1-2; no clear D. The V and J ends lost 8 bases and 6 bases respectively, with 16 bases between them. Per the germline V gene, CDR1 is SQVTM and CDR2 is ANQGSEA. The CDR3 totals 12 residues. CDR3 in amino acids: CSTDGLGHGYTF. CDR3 coding DNA: TGCAGCACGGATGGCCTGGGCCATGGCTACACCTTC.

Of note for this clone: Other DNA sequences from this sample encode an identical CDR3 as well. The chain links TRBV27 to TRBJ2-7, with TRBD1 matching 9 bases. CDR1 and CDR2 from the germline V gene are MNHEY and SMNVEV (reference sequence). The CDR3 runs to 15 residues. V gave up 6 bases and J gave up 1 base; unmatched junction bases: 7. CDR3 in DNA: TGTGCCAGCAGCCCGGGACAGGGTTTATCCTACGAGCAGTACTTC. Its translation is CASSPGQGLSYEQYF.

The rearrangement links TRBV28 to TRBJ1-5; D gene uncertain. The V end was cut by 4 bases, the J end by 5 bases, with 9 bases between. The CDR3 is 13 amino acids. Germline V gene data show CDR1 as MDHEN and CDR2 as SYDVKM. The CDR3 region has the DNA TGTGCCAGCAGTTACGACACCCATCAGCCCCAGCATTTT. It codes for CASSYDTHQPQHF.

This clone appeared once. This chain links TRBV5-1 with TRBJ2-1; 7 nucleotides agree with TRBD2. This CDR3 has 16 amino acids. Germline assignment: CDR1 SGHRS and CDR2 YFSETQ. J was trimmed by 3 bases and V by 1 base; bases with no gene match: 7. The CDR3 loop is CASSLIGTKNYNEQFF. The CDR3 region has the DNA TGCGCCAGCAGCTTGATCGGGACTAAGAACTACAATGAGCAGTTCTTC.

The sample holds a few counts of this clone. The chain has TRBV7-2 and TRBJ1-2; 7 nucleotides match TRBD1. The CDR3 length is 15 residues. Trimming took 5 bases from V and 4 from J; bases not matched to a gene: 10. Germline V gene lookup returns CDR1 SGHTA and CDR2 FQGNSA. The chain's CDR3 is CASSPTEGQIYGYTF. The CDR3 region has the DNA TGTGCCAGCAGCCCCACTGAGGGACAGATCTATGGCTACACCTTC.

This chain joins TRBV6-2 or TRBV6-3 and TRBJ1-5; 10 positions agree with TRBD1. Unmatched junction bases numbered 4, after V lost 6 bases and J lost 8 bases. Germline V gene sequence: CDR1 MNHEY, CDR2 SVGEGT. This CDR3 comprises 13 residues. The CDR3 DNA follows: TGTGCCAGCAGCGGGACAGGGGCGAAGCCCCAGCATTTT. This gives the protein CASSGTGAKPQHF.

J is TRBJ1-2 and V is TRBV5-1; a possible D gene is TRBD1 (5 bases). The V end was cut by 4 bases, the J end by 8 bases, with 24 bases between. Per germline, CDR1 SGHRS and CDR2 YFSETQ. The CDR3 loop spans 16 amino acids. CDR3 residues: CASSPLLGAGVSGYTF. CDR3 sequence (DNA): TGCGCCAGCAGCCCCCTCCTTGGGGCCGGTGTGAGCGGCTACACCTTC.